These 30 T cell receptor beta chains came from one sample sequenced in a study of T-cell reconstitution after alpha-beta-depleted transplantation in children. Preparing the TCRbeta library involved the use of unique molecular identifiers. TCRdb re-called the PCR reads through MiXCR, storing one row per CDR3 protein. The data hold approximately 500,000 distinct CDR3 sequences, with 25% to 30% observed a single time. Here the sequenced sample was PBMCs, taken before TCRalphabeta/CD19-depleted stem cell transplant. The receptors originated from a boy younger than two with Wiskott-Aldrich syndrome, due to receive a stem cell transplant.

The chain is built from TRBV12-3 or TRBV12-4 and TRBJ2-7; no firm D call. CDR3 length equals 15 residues. V was shortened by 1 base and J by 3 bases, with 13 bases between the two germline ends. CDR3 coding DNA: TGTGCCAGCAGTTTAGGGGTATTGGGAAACTACGAGCAGTACTTC. Amino acids: CASSLGVLGNYEQYF.

This clonotype was seen a handful of times. The chain recombines TRBV28 with TRBJ2-1, with TRBD2 matching over 13 bases. J was trimmed by 6 bases and V by 6 bases; bases with no gene match: 11. In germline, CDR1 is MDHEN, CDR2 SYDVKM. The CDR3 contains 17 residues. The CDR3 DNA is TGTGCCAGCAGGAAAACGAGACTAGCGGGAGGTCCCAATGAGCAGTTCTTC. This gives the protein CASRKTRLAGGPNEQFF.

The rearrangement links TRBV20-1 to TRBJ2-7; 8 bases are shared with TRBD1. After removal of 4 bases from V and 4 bases from J, the junction contained 6 bases not matched to a gene. CDR1 and CDR2 from the germline V gene are DFQATT and SNEGSKA (reference sequence). This CDR3 is 13 amino acids long. This CDR3 is CSANPGQAYEQYF. CDR3 nucleotide sequence: TGCAGTGCTAACCCGGGACAGGCTTACGAGCAGTACTTC.

This clonotype occurred a few times. The chain joins TRBV4-2 to TRBJ1-4, with 9 bases aligning to TRBD1. The germline CDR1 and CDR2 sequences are LGHNA and YNFKEQ. CDR3 length equals 13 residues. J gave up 8 bases and V 9 bases, and 7 bases lay outside the gene matches. The CDR3 bases are TGTGCCAGTTCGGGACAGGGTAAAGAAAAACTGTTTTTT. It yields the protein CASSGQGKEKLFF.

V is TRBV5-1 and J is TRBJ1-1; D gene unclear. Per the germline V gene, CDR1 is SGHRS and CDR2 is YFSETQ. The germline V and J ends were trimmed by 0 bases and 6 bases, with 9 bases remaining between them. This CDR3 region has 13 residues. The CDR3 nucleotides read TGCGCCAGCAGCTTGGTGCCGGAAGCTGAAGCTTTCTTT. Protein sequence: CASSLVPEAEAFF.

The rearrangement uses TRBV29-1 and TRBJ2-1; TRBD1 matches 9 bases. The length of the CDR3 is 13 residues. Looked up from germline, CDR1 is SQVTM and CDR2 is ANQGSEA. The junction had 6 bases not matched to a gene; V was cut back by 8 bases and J by 4 bases. CDR3 nucleotide sequence: TGCAGCTTCCGGGACAGGGTTTACAATGAGCAGTTCTTC. Translation gives CSFRDRVYNEQFF.

The chain joins TRBV7-9 to TRBJ2-2; D not certain. The V gene lost 3 bases and the J gene lost 3 bases, with 11 bases spanning the gap. There are 15 residues in the CDR3. The germline gives CDR1 SEHNR, CDR2 FQNEAQ (reference sequence). The CDR3: CASSFVLVDTGELFF. The CDR3 DNA follows: TGTGCCAGCAGCTTTGTACTCGTAGACACCGGGGAGCTGTTTTTT.

J is TRBJ2-7 and V is TRBV20-1; 8 nucleotides line up with TRBD1. Looked up from germline, CDR1 is DFQATT and CDR2 is SNEGSKA (reference sequence). Trimming cost V 6 bases and J 5 bases; bases outside gene matches: 9. The length of the CDR3 is 13 residues. CDR3 in amino acids: CSATGTGGNEQYF. In DNA form, the CDR3 reads TGCAGTGCCACCGGGACAGGAGGAAACGAGCAGTACTTC.

J is TRBJ2-3 and V is TRBV27; the match to TRBD2 covers 7 bases. Germline V lookup: CDR1 MNHEY, CDR2 SMNVEV (reference sequence). The CDR3 has 16 residues. Trimming took 6 bases from V and 0 from J; bases not matched to a gene: 9. As DNA, the CDR3 is TGTGCCAGCAGCTCCCGCGCGGGAGTGAGCACAGATACGCAGTATTTT. This gives the protein CASSSRAGVSTDTQYF.

This clonotype showed up just once. The gene calls are TRBV7-7 and TRBJ2-5; D might be TRBD1 (6 bases). V lost 5 bases and J lost 3, with 10 bases in between. Per germline, CDR1 SSHAT and CDR2 FNYEAQ (reference sequence). The CDR3 extends over 13 amino acids. The CDR3: CASSPQGKETQYF. The CDR3 DNA follows: TGTGCCAGCAGCCCCCAGGGGAAAGAGACCCAGTACTTC.

The chain couples TRBV10-3 to TRBJ2-1, with a weak D call TRBD2 (5 bases). Trimming removed 10 bases at V and 1 base at J, with 11 bases between. From germline, CDR1 is ENHRY and CDR2 SYGVKD. CDR3 length equals 13 residues. CDR3 amino acids: CANSGDSYNEQFF. Written as DNA, the CDR3 is TGTGCCAACAGCGGTGATTCCTACAATGAGCAGTTCTTC.

The CDR3 here is CASSEDRGMVYGYTF. DNA for the CDR3: TGTGCCAGCAGCGAAGACAGGGGAATGGTCTATGGCTACACCTTC. The rearrangement joins TRBV11-2 to TRBJ1-2; 8 bases align to TRBD1. The CDR3 totals 15 residues. V gave up 5 bases and J gave up 4 bases; unmatched junction bases: 9. Germline CDR1 reads SGHAT; CDR2 reads FQNNGV. Using reference TRBV11-2 and TRBJ1-2 for the parts outside the CDR3, the full variable domain is EAGVAQSPRYKIIEKRQSVAFWCNPISGHATLYWYQQILGQGPKLLIQFQNNGVVDDSQLPKDRFSAERLKGVDSTLKIQPAKLEDSAVYLCASSEDRGMVYGYTFGSGTRLTVV.

In its sample, this clonotype was seen a few times. The chain uses TRBV28 and TRBJ2-7; D tentatively fits TRBD1 or TRBD2 (5 bases each). This CDR3 has 14 residues. The germline gives CDR1 MDHEN, CDR2 SYDVKM. V gave up 6 bases and J gave up 6 bases, with 18 bases separating them. The CDR3 sequence: CASRGTGPPGEQYF. CDR3 DNA sequence: TGTGCCAGCAGGGGGACGGGACCCCCAGGCGAGCAGTACTTC.

This chain links TRBV20-1 with TRBJ2-7; D could derive from TRBD1 or TRBD2 (5 bases each). Germline CDR1 and CDR2: DFQATT and SNEGSKA (reference sequence). The CDR3 covers 15 residues. Trimming pared 3 bases from V and 3 bases from J, leaving 18 bases between. The CDR3 sequence is CSASGRDQEVYEQYF. The CDR3 DNA follows: TGCAGTGCTAGTGGCCGGGACCAAGAGGTCTACGAGCAGTACTTC.

J is TRBJ2-1 and V is TRBV24-1; 15 bases map to TRBD2. The J segment lost 8 bases and the V segment lost 4 bases, leaving 8 bases of the junction unmatched. CDR1 and CDR2 (germline): KGHDR, SFDVKD. The CDR3 runs to 17 residues. In DNA form, the CDR3 reads TGTGCCACCAGTGAGCAGGGACTAGCGGGAGGTTTTGATGAGCAGTTCTTC. Protein: CATSEQGLAGGFDEQFF.

The table lists this clonotype with many counts. The chain has TRBV29-1 and TRBJ1-3; D is unresolved. Germline V gene sequence: CDR1 SQVTM, CDR2 ANQGSEA. V shed 3 bases and J shed 4 bases, with 4 bases lying between them. The CDR3 sequence is 11 residues long. In DNA, the CDR3 is TGCAGCGTTGATTCGGGAAACACCATATATTTT. Its translation is CSVDSGNTIYF.

The chain recombines TRBV27 with TRBJ2-3; the D gene is possibly TRBD1 (5 bases). From germline, CDR1 is MNHEY and CDR2 SMNVEV (reference sequence). Trimming cost V 8 bases and J 5 bases, with 20 bases left between them. CDR3 length: 15 residues. CDR3 protein: CASSPGSGQLDTQYF. In nucleotides, the CDR3 is TGTGCCAGCTCACCAGGGTCCGGTCAATTAGATACGCAGTATTTT.

This clonotype has a handful of counts. V is TRBV7-2 and J is TRBJ2-5; 11 bases match TRBD2. Trimming cost V 3 bases and J 7 bases; bases outside gene matches: 10. Germline CDR1 and CDR2: SGHTA and FQGNSA. The length of the CDR3 is 16 residues. CDR3 amino acids: CASSFASGRTGGTQYF. The DNA of the CDR3 is TGTGCCAGCAGCTTCGCTAGCGGGAGGACTGGGGGGACCCAGTACTTC.

The V gene is TRBV20-1, the J gene TRBJ2-3; D may correspond to TRBD1 or TRBD2 (5 bases each). The CDR3 runs 13 residues. The ends were cut back, 7 bases at V and 5 bases at J, with 16 bases in the middle. The V gene's germline CDR1 is DFQATT and CDR2 SNEGSKA (reference sequence). CDR3 in amino acids: CSGGPGTRDTQYF. CDR3 nucleotides: TGCAGTGGCGGGCCCGGGACCCGAGATACGCAGTATTTT.

This clonotype was recorded many times. DNA for the CDR3: TGCAGTGCTAGACCGAGCAGGGGTGGTGAAGCTTTCTTT. Its translation: CSARPSRGGEAFF. The rearrangement links TRBV20-1 to TRBJ1-1, with D tentatively TRBD1 (6 bases). V gave up 2 bases and J gave up 7 bases, with 14 bases separating them. Germline V gene data show CDR1 as DFQATT and CDR2 as SNEGSKA (reference sequence). The CDR3 is 13 residues long.

V usage is TRBV20-1 and J usage is TRBJ1-1; the match to TRBD1 covers 7 bases. Germline values: CDR1 DFQATT, CDR2 SNEGSKA (reference sequence). Losses at the gene ends were 6 bases for V and 1 base for J; bases not matched to a gene: 5. The CDR3 totals 13 residues. CDR3 sequence (DNA): TGCAGTGCCGACAGGGAGGGGAACACTGAAGCTTTCTTT. It is translated as CSADREGNTEAFF.

This clonotype was found a few times. V is TRBV5-1 and J is TRBJ2-3; the D is unclear. V dropped 2 bases and J dropped 1 base, with 11 bases sitting between them. Germline V gives CDR1 SGHRS, CDR2 YFSETQ. The CDR3 contains 15 residues. The CDR3 region is CASSFFPVGTDTQYF. For the CDR3, the DNA is TGCGCCAGCAGCTTCTTTCCAGTTGGCACAGATACGCAGTATTTT.

Only a few counts were recorded for this clonotype. The chain has TRBV15 and TRBJ1-6; 10 bases fit TRBD1. The CDR3 extends over 16 amino acids. CDR1 is LNHNV, CDR2 YYDKDF, per germline (reference sequence). V lost 0 bases and J lost 8; bases outside the gene matches: 4. CDR3 coding DNA: TGTGCCACCAGCAGAGATTGGGACAGGGGTCATTCACCCCTCCACTTT. It yields the protein CATSRDWDRGHSPLHF.

The rearrangement uses TRBV20-1 and TRBJ2-1, with D maybe TRBD2 (6 bases). Trimming removed 7 bases at V and 2 bases at J, with 12 bases between. The CDR3 spans 13 residues. Germline CDR1 is DFQATT and CDR2 is SNEGSKA (reference sequence). The CDR3 loop is CSVLAATYNEQFF. DNA of the CDR3: TGCAGTGTATTAGCGGCAACCTACAATGAGCAGTTCTTC.

V is TRBV24-1 and J is TRBJ2-1; D tentatively fits TRBD1 or TRBD2 (5 bases each). This CDR3 contains 14 residues. Trimming took 5 bases from V and 7 from J, leaving 14 bases between them. The germline CDR1 and CDR2 sequences are KGHDR and SFDVKD. The DNA of the CDR3 is TGTGCCACCAGTGGAGGGGTTTGGCCTAATGAGCAGTTCTTC. This gives the protein CATSGGVWPNEQFF.

The rearrangement links TRBV11-2 to TRBJ1-1; 8 bases fit TRBD1. The CDR3 has 16 residues. J lost 11 bases, V lost 2 bases, and 16 bases had no gene match. Per germline, CDR1 SGHAT and CDR2 FQNNGV. The chain's CDR3 is CASSLRLSRTGRDAFF. The CDR3 coding sequence is TGTGCCAGCAGCTTACGACTATCCAGGACAGGGAGAGATGCTTTCTTT. Full variable domain (remainder filled in from reference TRBV11-2 and TRBJ1-1): EAGVAQSPRYKIIEKRQSVAFWCNPISGHATLYWYQQILGQGPKLLIQFQNNGVVDDSQLPKDRFSAERLKGVDSTLKIQPAKLEDSAVYLCASSLRLSRTGRDAFFGQGTRLTVV.

This clonotype occurred a few times. Relative to the germline gene, one junction end is altered; a read error may explain this. The genes are TRBV5-1 and TRBJ2-3, with D possibly TRBD2 on 6 matching bases. The CDR3 contains 14 residues. Per germline, CDR1 SGHRS and CDR2 YFSETQ. Here the CDR3 DNA reads TGTGCCAGCAGTTTAGCAGGGAGGACAGATACGCAGTATTTT. This codes for CASSLAGRTDTQYF. The full variable domain, with the rest looked up from reference TRBV5-1 and TRBJ2-3, is KAGVTQTPRYLIKTRGQQVTLSCSPISGHRSVSWYQQTPGQGLQFLFEYFSETQRNKGNFPGRFSGRQFSNSRSEMNVSTLELGDSALYLCASSLAGRTDTQYFGPGTRLTVL.

The V call is TRBV20-1, the J call TRBJ2-5; possible D gene TRBD1, 5 bases. The CDR3 totals 15 residues. Germline V lookup: CDR1 DFQATT, CDR2 SNEGSKA (reference sequence). Trimming cost V 0 bases and J 5 bases, with 16 bases left between them. The CDR3 is CSARDPRGFGETQYF. The CDR3 DNA is TGCAGTGCTAGAGATCCAAGGGGTTTCGGGGAGACCCAGTACTTC.

The J gene is TRBJ2-7, the V gene TRBV7-9, with 8 bases aligning to TRBD2. With 0 bases clipped from V and 5 bases from J, the junction kept 6 bases outside the gene matches. Germline V gene data show CDR1 as SEHNR and CDR2 as FQNEAQ (reference sequence). The CDR3 runs to 15 residues. The CDR3 is CASSLARAGAHEQYF. DNA of the CDR3: TGTGCCAGCAGCTTAGCTCGAGCGGGAGCCCACGAGCAGTACTTC.

This chain connects TRBV15 to TRBJ2-1; TRBD2 might be the D (5 bases). The CDR3 consists of 17 residues. Per the germline V gene, CDR1 is LNHNV and CDR2 is YYDKDF (reference sequence). The V and J ends lost 2 bases and 0 bases respectively, with 14 bases between them. CDR3 protein: CATSRLAESSSYNEQFF. The CDR3 DNA sequence: TGTGCCACCAGCAGACTAGCTGAGAGTAGCTCCTACAATGAGCAGTTCTTC.